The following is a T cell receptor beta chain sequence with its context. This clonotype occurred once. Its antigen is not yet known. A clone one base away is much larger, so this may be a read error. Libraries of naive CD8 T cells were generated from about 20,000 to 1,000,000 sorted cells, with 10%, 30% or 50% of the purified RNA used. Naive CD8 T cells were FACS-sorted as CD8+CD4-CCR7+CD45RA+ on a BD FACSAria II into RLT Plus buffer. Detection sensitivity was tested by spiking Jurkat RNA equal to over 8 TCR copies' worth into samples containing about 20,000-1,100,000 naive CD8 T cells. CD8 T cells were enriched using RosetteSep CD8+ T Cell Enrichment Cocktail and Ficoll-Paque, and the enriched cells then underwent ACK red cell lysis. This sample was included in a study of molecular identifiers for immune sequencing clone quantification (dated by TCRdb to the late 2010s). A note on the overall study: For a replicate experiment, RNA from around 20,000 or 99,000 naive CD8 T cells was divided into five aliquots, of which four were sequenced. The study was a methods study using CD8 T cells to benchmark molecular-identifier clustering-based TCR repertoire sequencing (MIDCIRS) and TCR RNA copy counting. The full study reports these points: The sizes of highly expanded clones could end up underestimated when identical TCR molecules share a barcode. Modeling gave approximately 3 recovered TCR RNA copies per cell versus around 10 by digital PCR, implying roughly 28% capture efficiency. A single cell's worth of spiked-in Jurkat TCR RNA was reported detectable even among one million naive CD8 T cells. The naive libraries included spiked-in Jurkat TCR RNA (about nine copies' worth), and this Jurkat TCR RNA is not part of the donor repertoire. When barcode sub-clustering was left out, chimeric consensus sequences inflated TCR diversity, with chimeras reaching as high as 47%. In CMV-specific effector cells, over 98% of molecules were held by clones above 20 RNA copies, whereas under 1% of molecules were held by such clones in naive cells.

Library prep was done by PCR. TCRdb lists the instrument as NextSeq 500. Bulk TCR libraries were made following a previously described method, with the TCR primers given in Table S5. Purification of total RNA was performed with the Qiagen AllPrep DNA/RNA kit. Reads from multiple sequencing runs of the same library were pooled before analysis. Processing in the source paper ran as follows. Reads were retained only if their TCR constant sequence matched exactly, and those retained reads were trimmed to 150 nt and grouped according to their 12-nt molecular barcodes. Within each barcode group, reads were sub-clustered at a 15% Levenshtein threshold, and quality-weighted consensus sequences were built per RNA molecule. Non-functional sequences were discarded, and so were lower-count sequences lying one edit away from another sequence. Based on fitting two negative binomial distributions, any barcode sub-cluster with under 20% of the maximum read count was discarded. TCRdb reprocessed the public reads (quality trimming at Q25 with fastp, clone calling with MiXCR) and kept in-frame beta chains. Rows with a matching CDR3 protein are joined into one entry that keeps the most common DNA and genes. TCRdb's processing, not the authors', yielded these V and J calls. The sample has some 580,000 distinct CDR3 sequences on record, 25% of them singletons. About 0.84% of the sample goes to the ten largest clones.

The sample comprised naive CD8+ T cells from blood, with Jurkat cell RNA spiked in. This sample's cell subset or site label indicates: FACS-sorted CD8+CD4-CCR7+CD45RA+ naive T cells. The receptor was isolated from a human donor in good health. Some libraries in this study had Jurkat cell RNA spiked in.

The DNA is as follows: TGTGCCAGCAGCTTAAAGGGGCCACTAGCGGGAGTCTCCTGCTTC. It translates to CASSLKGPLAGVSCF. The chain employs TRBV7-9 and TRBJ2-4; 11 central bases correspond to TRBD2. CDR1 SEHNR and CDR2 FQNEAQ are derived from the germline V gene (reference sequence). The CDR3 measures 15 amino acids from cysteine to phenylalanine. The CDR3 DNA has 45 bases and is translated from base 1. Beyond the CDR3, the reference TRBV7-9 and TRBJ2-4 genes provide the residues; the full variable domain reads: DTGVSQNPRHKITKRGQNVTFRCDPISEHNRLYWYRQTLGQGPEFLTYFQNEAQLEKSRLLSDRFSAERPKGSFSTLEIQRTEQGDSAMYLCASSLKGPLAGVSCFGAGTRLSVL.